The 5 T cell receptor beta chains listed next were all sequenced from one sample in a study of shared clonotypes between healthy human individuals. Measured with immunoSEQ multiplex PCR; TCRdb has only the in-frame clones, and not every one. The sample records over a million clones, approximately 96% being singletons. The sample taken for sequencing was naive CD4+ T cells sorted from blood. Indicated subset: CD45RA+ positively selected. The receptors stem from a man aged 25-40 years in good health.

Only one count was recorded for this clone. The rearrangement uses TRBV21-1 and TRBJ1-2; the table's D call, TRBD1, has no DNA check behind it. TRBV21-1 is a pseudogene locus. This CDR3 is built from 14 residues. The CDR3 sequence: CASSMEDRNYGYTF. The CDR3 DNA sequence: TGTGCCAGCAGCATGGAGGACAGGAACTATGGCTACACCTTC.

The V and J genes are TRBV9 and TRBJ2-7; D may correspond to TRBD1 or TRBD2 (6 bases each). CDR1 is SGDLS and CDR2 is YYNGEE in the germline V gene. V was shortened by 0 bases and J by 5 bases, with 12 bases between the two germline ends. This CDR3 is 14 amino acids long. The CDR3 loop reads CASSVGGARNEQYF. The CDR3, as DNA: TGTGCCAGCAGCGTAGGGGGGGCGCGAAACGAGCAGTACTTC.

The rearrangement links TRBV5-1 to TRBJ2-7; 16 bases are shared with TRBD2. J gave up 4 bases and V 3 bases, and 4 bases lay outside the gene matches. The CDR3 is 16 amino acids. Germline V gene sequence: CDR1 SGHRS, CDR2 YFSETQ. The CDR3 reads CASSWGLAGGRYEQYF. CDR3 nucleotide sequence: TGCGCCAGCAGCTGGGGACTAGCGGGAGGGCGGTACGAGCAGTACTTC.

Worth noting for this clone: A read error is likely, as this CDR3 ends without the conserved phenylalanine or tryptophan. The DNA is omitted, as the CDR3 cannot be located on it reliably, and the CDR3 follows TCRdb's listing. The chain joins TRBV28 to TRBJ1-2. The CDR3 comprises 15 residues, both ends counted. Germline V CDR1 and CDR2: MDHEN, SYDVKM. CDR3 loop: CASSLSHSGTPAPVL.

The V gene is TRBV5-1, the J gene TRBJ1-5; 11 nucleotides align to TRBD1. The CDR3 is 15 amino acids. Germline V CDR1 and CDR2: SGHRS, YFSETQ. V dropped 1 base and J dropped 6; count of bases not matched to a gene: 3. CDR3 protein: CASSLWGQGGQPQHF. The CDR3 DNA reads TGCGCCAGCAGCTTGTGGGGACAGGGGGGTCAGCCCCAGCATTTT.